This T cell receptor beta chain originates from a study of vaccination effects on CD4 cells after COVID-19. At the level of the study: Pre-vaccine samples were drawn 16 days and one week before the first dose. Points from the study as a whole: Newly vaccine-induced clones made up most of the convalescents' post-vaccine spike-reactive clones. Late after vaccination, infection- and vaccine-induced clones showed marked clonal contraction.

Method: immunoSEQ multiplex PCR; TCRdb's copy keeps in-frame clones and lacks some. Found here are 20,000 to 25,000 clones, about 81% of them singletons; the top ten hold around 38%. As to this clone: Its antigen remains unidentified.

Antigen-specific CD4+ T cells were first expanded with viral peptide pools by the ViraFEST assay and only then sequenced. The authors isolated CD4+ T cells after 10 days of culture. The person's infection with SARS-CoV-2, confirmed by PCR, took place between March and December 2020. IL-2 medium was substituted for half the medium on days 3 and 7. V lost 5 bases and J lost 4; bases outside the gene matches: 5. The germline V gene has CDR1 SEHNR and CDR2 FQNEAQ (reference sequence). The CDR3 extends over 16 amino acids. The V call is TRBV7-9, the J call TRBJ2-3; 14 positions match TRBD2. The receptor was isolated from a human donor who had a prior SARS-CoV-2 infection. Sequencing used CD4+ T cells from PBMCs cultured with a peptide pool, obtained before COVID-19 vaccination. The CDR3 sequence is CASSPGLAGGSDTQYF. The CDR3 DNA is TGTGCCAGCAGCCCCGGACTAGCGGGGGGCTCAGATACGCAGTATTTT.